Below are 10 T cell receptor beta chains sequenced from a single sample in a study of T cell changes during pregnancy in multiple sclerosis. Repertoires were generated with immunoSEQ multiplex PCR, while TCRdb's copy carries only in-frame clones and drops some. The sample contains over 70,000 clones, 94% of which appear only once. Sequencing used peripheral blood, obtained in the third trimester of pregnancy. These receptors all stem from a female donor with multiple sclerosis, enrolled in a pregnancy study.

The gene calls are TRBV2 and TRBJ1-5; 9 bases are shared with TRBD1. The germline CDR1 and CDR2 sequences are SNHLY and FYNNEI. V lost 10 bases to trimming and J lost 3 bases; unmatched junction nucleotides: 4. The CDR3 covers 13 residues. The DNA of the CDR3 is TGTGCCACTAACAGGGGGCACAATCAGCCCCAGCATTTT. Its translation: CATNRGHNQPQHF. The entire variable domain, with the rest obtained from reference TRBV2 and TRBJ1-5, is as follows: EPEVTQTPSHQVTQMGQEVILRCVPISNHLYFYWYRQILGQKVEFLVSFYNNEISEKSEIFDDQFSVERPDGSNFTLKIRSTKLEDSAMYFCATNRGHNQPQHFGDGTRLSIL.

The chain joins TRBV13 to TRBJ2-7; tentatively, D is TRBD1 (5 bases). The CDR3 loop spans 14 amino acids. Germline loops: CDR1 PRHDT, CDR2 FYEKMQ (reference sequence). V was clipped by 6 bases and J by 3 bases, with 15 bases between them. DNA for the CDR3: TGTGCCAGCAGGGGCTCAGGCCAGGGCTACGAGCAGTACTTC. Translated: CASRGSGQGYEQYF.

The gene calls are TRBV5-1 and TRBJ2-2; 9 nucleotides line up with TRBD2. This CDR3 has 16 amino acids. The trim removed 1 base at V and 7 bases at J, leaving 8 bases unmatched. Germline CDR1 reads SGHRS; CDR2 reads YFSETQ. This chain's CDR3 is CASSLKPGLAVGELFF. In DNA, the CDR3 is TGCGCCAGCAGCTTGAAACCGGGACTAGCAGTCGGGGAGCTGTTTTTT.

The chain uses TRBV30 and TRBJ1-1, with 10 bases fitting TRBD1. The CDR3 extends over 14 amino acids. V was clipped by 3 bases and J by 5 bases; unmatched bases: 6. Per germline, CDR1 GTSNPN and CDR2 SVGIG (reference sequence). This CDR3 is CAWSAGTGATEAFF. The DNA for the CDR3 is TGTGCCTGGAGCGCCGGGACAGGGGCGACTGAAGCTTTCTTT.

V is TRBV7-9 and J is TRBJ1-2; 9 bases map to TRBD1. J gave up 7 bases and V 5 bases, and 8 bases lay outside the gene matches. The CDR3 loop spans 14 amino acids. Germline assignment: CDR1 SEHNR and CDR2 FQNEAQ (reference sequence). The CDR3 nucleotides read TGTGCCAGCAGCCGGGACAGGGTGATTTCTGGCTACACCTTC. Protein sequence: CASSRDRVISGYTF.

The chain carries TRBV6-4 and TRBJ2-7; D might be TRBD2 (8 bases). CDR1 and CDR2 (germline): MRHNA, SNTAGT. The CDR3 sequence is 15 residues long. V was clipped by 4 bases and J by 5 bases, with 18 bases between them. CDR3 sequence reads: CASSAGGTEGHEQYF. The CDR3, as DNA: TGTGCCAGCAGTGCGGGGGGGACAGAGGGTCACGAGCAGTACTTC.

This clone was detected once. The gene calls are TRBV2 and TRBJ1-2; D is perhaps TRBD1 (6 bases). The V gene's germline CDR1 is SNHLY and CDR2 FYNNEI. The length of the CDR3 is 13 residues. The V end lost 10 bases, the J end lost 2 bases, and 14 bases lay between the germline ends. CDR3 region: CANSGTRNYGYTF. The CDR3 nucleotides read TGTGCCAACTCCGGGACAAGGAACTATGGCTACACCTTC.

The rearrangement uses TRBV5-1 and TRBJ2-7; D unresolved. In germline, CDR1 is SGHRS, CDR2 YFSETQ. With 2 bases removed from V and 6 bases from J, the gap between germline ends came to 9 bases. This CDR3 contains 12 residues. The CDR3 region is CASSFSGAEQYF. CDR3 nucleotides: TGCGCCAGCAGCTTTAGTGGTGCCGAGCAGTACTTC. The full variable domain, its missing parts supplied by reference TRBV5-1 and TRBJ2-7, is KAGVTQTPRYLIKTRGQQVTLSCSPISGHRSVSWYQQTPGQGLQFLFEYFSETQRNKGNFPGRFSGRQFSNSRSEMNVSTLELGDSALYLCASSFSGAEQYFGPGTRLTVT.

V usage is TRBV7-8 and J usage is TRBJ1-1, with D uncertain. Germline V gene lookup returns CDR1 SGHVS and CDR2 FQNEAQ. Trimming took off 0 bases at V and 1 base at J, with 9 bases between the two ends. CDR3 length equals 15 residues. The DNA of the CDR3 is TGTGCCAGCAGCTTAGCTGAGCTATCGAACACTGAAGCTTTCTTT. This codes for CASSLAELSNTEAFF. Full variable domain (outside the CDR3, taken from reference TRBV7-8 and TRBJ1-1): GAGVSQSPRYKVAKRGQDVALRCDPISGHVSLFWYQQALGQGPEFLTYFQNEAQLDKSGLPSDRFFAERPEGSVSTLKIQRTQQEDSAVYLCASSLAELSNTEAFFGQGTRLTVV.

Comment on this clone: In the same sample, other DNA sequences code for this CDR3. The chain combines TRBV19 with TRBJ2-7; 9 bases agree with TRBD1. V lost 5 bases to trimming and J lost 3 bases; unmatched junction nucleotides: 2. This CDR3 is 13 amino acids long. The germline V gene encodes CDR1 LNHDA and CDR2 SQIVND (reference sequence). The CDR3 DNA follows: TGTGCCAGTAGTGCGGGACAGGGCTACGAGCAGTACTTC. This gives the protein CASSAGQGYEQYF.